This TCR beta chain was found in a study of CD8 T cells in Susac syndrome. Findings and limits, study-wide: The TCR sequencing and HLA analysis in the study involved a relatively small number of individuals, as the study acknowledged.

This CDR3 contains 12 residues. V was pared by 2 bases and J by 9 bases, with 10 bases between. cDNA came from about 0.46 to 1 ug RNA primed by random hexamers. TCRdb itself ran the immunoSEQ multiplex PCR reads through MiXCR, one entry per CDR3 protein. The profile shows 110,000 to 150,000 distinct CDR3 sequences, roughly 95% of them singletons. This clonotype has a single count. Its target is not known. TCR beta sequencing covered blood CD8+ and CD4+ T cells. The patients with Susac syndrome were individuals who fulfilled the recently defined diagnostic criteria for disease that was either definite or probable.

Sequenced sample: CD4+ T cells from PBMCs. The receptor's source is a human donor with Susac syndrome. The chain uses TRBV12-3 or TRBV12-4 and TRBJ1-1, with D perhaps TRBD1 (6 bases). Written as DNA, the CDR3 is TGTGCCAGCAGTTTACCGCAGGGGAAAGCTTTCTTT. This encodes CASSLPQGKAFF.